The sequence of this T cell receptor (beta chain) was determined in a study of T cell responses to AZD1222 COVID-19 vaccine. General study findings and limits: Regions left unmutated in variants are reportedly the target of nearly half of spike-specific TCRs.

Measured with immunoSEQ multiplex PCR; TCRdb has only the in-frame clones, and not every one. The table lists some 130,000 clones, approximately 90% of them singletons, with roughly 2% in the top ten. Concerning this clone itself: Antigen: not known.

The CDR3 loop spans 16 amino acids. Germline V gene data show CDR1 as MDHEN and CDR2 as SYDVKM. V dropped 6 bases and J dropped 6 bases, with 23 bases sitting between them. The clonotype was recovered from an adult in good health. The sample in question was peripheral blood, obtained on day 0 of AZD1222 vaccination. The gene calls are TRBV28 and TRBJ1-2; no firm D call. This CDR3 reads CASRNSEISEGHGYTF. Written as DNA, the CDR3 is TGTGCCAGCAGAAACTCTGAAATATCCGAGGGTCATGGCTACACCTTC.